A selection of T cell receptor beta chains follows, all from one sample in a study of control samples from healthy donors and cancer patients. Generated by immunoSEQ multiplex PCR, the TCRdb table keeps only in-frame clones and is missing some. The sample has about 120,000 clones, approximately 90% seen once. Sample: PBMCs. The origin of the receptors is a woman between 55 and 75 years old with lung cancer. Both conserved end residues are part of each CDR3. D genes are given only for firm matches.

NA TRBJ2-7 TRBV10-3 CAISEAVSNEQYF
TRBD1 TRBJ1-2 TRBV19 CASSTTGTGFDYGYTF
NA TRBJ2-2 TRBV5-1 CASSFSGAPTGELFF
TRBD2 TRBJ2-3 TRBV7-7 CASSSSGTDTQYF
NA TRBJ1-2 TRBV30 CAWSVRGTPGGF
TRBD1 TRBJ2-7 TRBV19 CASSIHPGQGFGEQYF
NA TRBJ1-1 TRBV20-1 CSAREADDF
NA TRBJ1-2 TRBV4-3 CASSQEGVYGYTF
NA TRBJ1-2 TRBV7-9 CASNDLNYGYTF
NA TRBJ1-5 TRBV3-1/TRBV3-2 CASSLSRRGGPQHF
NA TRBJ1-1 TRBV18 CASSPPVNTEAFF
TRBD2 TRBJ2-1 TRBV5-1 CASSLGQGGENEQFF
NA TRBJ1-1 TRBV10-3 CAISPDMAKDTEAFF
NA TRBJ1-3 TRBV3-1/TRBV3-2 CASSESQGFSGNTIYF
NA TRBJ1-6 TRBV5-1 CASSLGGRNIYNSPLHF
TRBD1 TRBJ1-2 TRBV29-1 CSVATGESYGYTF
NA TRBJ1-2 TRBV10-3 CAISEDGINYGYTF
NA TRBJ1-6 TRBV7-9 CASSLGIGADNSPLHF
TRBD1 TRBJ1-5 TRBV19 CASSIGGGGSDQPQHF
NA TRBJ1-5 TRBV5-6 CASSLGPTETQPQHF
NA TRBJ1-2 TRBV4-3 CASSQDLHSYGYTF
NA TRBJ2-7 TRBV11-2 CASSPLRRISSYEQYF
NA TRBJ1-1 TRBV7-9 CASTIGVNTEAFF
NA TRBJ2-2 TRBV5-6 CASSRMDSWTGELFF
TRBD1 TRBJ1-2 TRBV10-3 CAISAPGGEHYGYTF
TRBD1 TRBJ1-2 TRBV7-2 CASSPQGTGGLRYGYTF
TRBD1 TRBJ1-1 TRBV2 CASRSQGAVTEAFF
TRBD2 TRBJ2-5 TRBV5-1 CASSGVGSGGQETQYF
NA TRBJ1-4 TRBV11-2 CASSLDAGRSEKLFF
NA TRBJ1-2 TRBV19 CASQAGIVGGYTF
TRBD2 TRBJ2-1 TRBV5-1 CASSLVSGRPPYNEQFF
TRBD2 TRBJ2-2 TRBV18 CASSPGTSGSSGELFF
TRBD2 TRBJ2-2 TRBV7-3 CASSLTSSQREWPGELFF
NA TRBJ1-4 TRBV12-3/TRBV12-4 CASSFPNEKLFF
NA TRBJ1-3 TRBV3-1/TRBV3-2 CASSQEPGNTIYF
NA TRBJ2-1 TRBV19 CASSIPVGRNIYNEQFF
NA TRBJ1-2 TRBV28 CASSPGGQGHRGYTF
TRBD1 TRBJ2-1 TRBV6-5 CAGRTGGNNEQFF
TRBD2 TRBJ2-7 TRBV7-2 CASSPDGGGSSYEQYF
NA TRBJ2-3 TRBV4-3 CASSQRWEGASTDTQYF
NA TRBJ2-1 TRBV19 CASSIAVSSYNEQFF
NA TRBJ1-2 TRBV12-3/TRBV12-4 CASSLDGARYTF
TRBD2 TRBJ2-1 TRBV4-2 CASSWVSSGGTNEQFF
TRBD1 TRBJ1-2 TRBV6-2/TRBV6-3 CASSDRDRNYGYTF
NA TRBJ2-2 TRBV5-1 CASSLRGGAGELFF
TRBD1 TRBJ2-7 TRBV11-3 CASSSTPGTGGDEQYF
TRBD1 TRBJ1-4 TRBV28 CASSSQGATTNEKLFF
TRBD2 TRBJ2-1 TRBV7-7 CASSLNSGAANNEQFF
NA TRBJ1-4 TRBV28 CASSLPDGREKLFF
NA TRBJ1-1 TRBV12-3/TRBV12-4 CASSPLTAEAFF
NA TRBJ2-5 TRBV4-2 CASSQVGYQETQYF
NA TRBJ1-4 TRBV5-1 CASSLRKSTNEKLFF
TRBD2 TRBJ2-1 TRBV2 CASSGSGGGEQFF